These T cell receptor beta chains were read from a single sample in a study of Graves' ophthalmopathy and Graves' hyperthyroidism. TCRdb redid the calling of the multiplex PCR reads with MiXCR, one entry per CDR3 protein. The top ten clones hold more than 8.5% of a sample with over 450,000 distinct CDR3 sequences, under 15% of them seen once. Sequencing was performed on blood. The origin of the receptors is a woman under 40 with Graves' ophthalmopathy. Each CDR3 is given with its conserved first and last residue. D genes are given only for firm matches.

d_call | j_call | v_call | cdr3_length | cdr3_aa
. | TRBJ2-7 | TRBV28 | 15 | CASSSLRASAYEQYF
TRBD2 | TRBJ2-7 | TRBV9 | 16 | CASSGGLAGSSYEQYF
. | TRBJ1-6 | TRBV5-1 | 14 | CASSPGTYNSPLHF
TRBD1 | TRBJ1-2 | TRBV6-5 | 15 | CASSYSRQGNYGYTF
. | TRBJ2-2 | TRBV3-1 | 12 | CASKRSTGELFF
. | TRBJ2-7 | TRBV4-1 | 15 | CASSRGAEASYEQYF
. | TRBJ2-7 | TRBV7-3 | 14 | CASSKGPSSNEQYF
. | TRBJ2-7 | TRBV12-3/TRBV12-4 | 15 | CASSLGGGLAYEQYF
TRBD1 | TRBJ1-1 | TRBV13 | 15 | CASSSPVQGETEAFF
. | TRBJ2-7 | TRBV7-2 | 14 | CASSNRRGTAEQYF
TRBD1 | TRBJ2-7 | TRBV28 | 15 | CASSPSGGYSYEQYF
. | . | TRBV12-3/TRBV12-4 | 12 | CASCRMGETQYF
TRBD2 | TRBJ2-5 | TRBV12-5 | 16 | CASGSPGTTIQETQYF
. | TRBJ2-3 | TRBV24-1 | 15 | CATSDYGAGTDTQYF
TRBD1 | TRBJ1-1 | TRBV19 | 15 | CASQTGAMMNTEAFF
. | TRBJ2-7 | TRBV4-2 | 13 | CPSSQDPSYEQYF
. | TRBJ2-4 | TRBV2 | 17 | CASSETRQGLAKNIQYF
. | TRBJ2-3 | TRBV14 | 12 | CASEGIADTQYF
. | TRBJ1-2 | TRBV27 | 16 | CASRAYGAENNYGYTF
TRBD1 | TRBJ2-7 | TRBV12-3/TRBV12-4 | 14 | CASSIGQGWNEQYF
. | TRBJ1-2 | TRBV25-1 | 13 | CASSEYRGFGYTF
. | TRBJ1-6 | TRBV6-5 | 13 | CASSSDSNSPLHF
. | TRBJ2-7 | TRBV7-2 | 14 | CASSKAPWLDEQYF
TRBD1 | TRBJ1-5 | TRBV6-1 | 16 | CASSEAGTGGNQPQHF
. | TRBJ2-7 | TRBV12-3/TRBV12-4 | 13 | CASSRRQAYEQYF
TRBD1 | TRBJ1-2 | TRBV12-3/TRBV12-4 | 14 | CASSSWTGVGGYTF
. | TRBJ1-1 | TRBV15 | 18 | CATSRDLGFWGLGTEAFF
. | TRBJ1-1 | TRBV3-1 | 16 | CASSQDRPDMNTEAFF
. | TRBJ1-6 | TRBV28 | 16 | CASSTVGGASKPPLHF
TRBD2 | TRBJ2-4 | TRBV20-1 | 14 | CSAPAGLAKNIKYF
TRBD2 | TRBJ2-7 | TRBV4-1 | 19 | CASSQEETGASGSSYEQYF